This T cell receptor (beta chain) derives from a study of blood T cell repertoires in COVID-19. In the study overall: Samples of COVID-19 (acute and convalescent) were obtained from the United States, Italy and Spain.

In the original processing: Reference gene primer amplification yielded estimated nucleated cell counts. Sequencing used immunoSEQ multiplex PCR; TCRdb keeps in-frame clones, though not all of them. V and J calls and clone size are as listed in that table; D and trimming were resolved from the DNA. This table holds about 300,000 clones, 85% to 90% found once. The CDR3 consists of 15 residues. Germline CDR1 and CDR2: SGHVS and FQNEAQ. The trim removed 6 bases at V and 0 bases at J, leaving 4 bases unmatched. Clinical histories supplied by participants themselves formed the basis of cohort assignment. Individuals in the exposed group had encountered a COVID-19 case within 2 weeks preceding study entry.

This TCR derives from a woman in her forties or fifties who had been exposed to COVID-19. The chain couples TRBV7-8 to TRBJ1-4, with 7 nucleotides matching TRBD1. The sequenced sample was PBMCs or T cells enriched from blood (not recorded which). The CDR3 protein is CASRDRVATNEKLFF. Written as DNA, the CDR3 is TGTGCCAGCAGAGACAGGGTTGCAACTAATGAAAAACTGTTTTTT.